This T cell receptor (beta chain) emerged from a study of blood T cell repertoires in COVID-19. On the study more broadly: Donors in the United States, Italy and Spain gave samples during acute or convalescent COVID-19. Nucleic acid was either cDNA or gDNA, and it came from T cells, B-cell-depleted T cells, or PBMCs.

Here immunoSEQ multiplex PCR was the method, and the copy in TCRdb shows in-frame clones only, minus some. The repertoire has about 100,000 clones, around nine tenths of them found once; the top ten carry 5% to 6.5%. Trimming removed 0 bases from V and 8 bases from J, with 17 bases in between. Per the germline V gene, CDR1 is SGHRS and CDR2 is YFSETQ. This CDR3 spans 15 amino acids. Sequenced material: peripheral blood. This receptor was taken from a man between 45 and 60 years old with acute or convalescent COVID-19. The chain uses TRBV5-1 and TRBJ1-2, with D possibly matching TRBD1 (6 bases). Here the CDR3 DNA reads TGCGCCAGCAGCTTGGACCCTCAGGGGTCGAGGGGCTACACCTTC. Translating it yields CASSLDPQGSRGYTF.